These 10 T cell receptor beta chains originate from one sample sequenced in a study of early T cells in non-severe SARS-CoV-2 infection. TCRdb reprocessed the 5' RACE reads with MiXCR, giving one entry per CDR3 protein. The sample lists about 46,000 distinct CDR3 sequences; approximately 5.9% were seen once. The source was whole blood, collected at baseline. These TCRs come from an adult who was a healthcare worker with PCR-confirmed SARS-CoV-2 infection or an uninfected control (not recorded which).

This clonotype was picked up a small number of times. This sequence joins TRBV4-1 and TRBJ2-2; 13 bases align to TRBD2. Germline V gene lookup returns CDR1 MGHRA and CDR2 YSYEKL. The CDR3 is made up of 18 amino acids. V lost 1 base to trimming and J lost 2 bases; unmatched junction nucleotides: 4. CDR3 protein: CASSQGTSGRVNTGELFF. The CDR3 nucleotides are TGCGCCAGCAGCCAAGGCACTAGCGGGAGGGTTAACACCGGGGAGCTGTTTTTT.

This clonotype showed up just a few times. CDR3 region: CASSLGQGFTGELFF. CDR3 nucleotides: TGCGCCAGCAGCTTGGGACAGGGGTTCACCGGGGAGCTGTTTTTT. This chain joins TRBV5-1 and TRBJ2-2; 8 bases fit TRBD1. The V segment lost 0 bases and the J segment 4 bases; nucleotides outside the gene matches: 2. CDR1 is SGHRS and CDR2 is YFSETQ in the germline V gene. The CDR3 runs 15 residues.

This clonotype was counted at least ten times. The J gene is TRBJ2-5, the V gene TRBV11-2; D unresolved. The V and J ends lost 1 base and 2 bases respectively, with 5 bases between them. Germline V gives CDR1 SGHAT, CDR2 FQNNGV. The CDR3 is made up of 13 amino acids. CDR3 bases: TGTGCCAGCAGCTTAGGCCTACAAGAGACCCAGTACTTC. Its translation is CASSLGLQETQYF. Drawing the rest from reference TRBV11-2 and TRBJ2-5, the complete variable domain is EAGVAQSPRYKIIEKRQSVAFWCNPISGHATLYWYQQILGQGPKLLIQFQNNGVVDDSQLPKDRFSAERLKGVDSTLKIQPAKLEDSAVYLCASSLGLQETQYFGPGTRLLVL.

This clonotype was observed at least ten times. V usage is TRBV7-7 and J usage is TRBJ1-1; D is possibly TRBD1 (5 bases). This CDR3 is built from 14 residues. CDR1 SSHAT and CDR2 FNYEAQ come from the germline V gene (reference sequence). Trimming left V 5 bases short and J 1 base short, with 11 bases between. The CDR3 protein is CASSPGPQNTEAFF. Here the CDR3 DNA reads TGTGCCAGCAGCCCGGGACCGCAGAACACTGAAGCTTTCTTT.

This clonotype was observed a handful of times. The rearrangement links TRBV29-1 to TRBJ1-1; no clear D. The germline V gene has CDR1 SQVTM and CDR2 ANQGSEA. The CDR3 extends over 11 amino acids. CDR3 sequence reads: CCSRVNTEAFF. CDR3 nucleotide sequence: TGCTGTTCTCGAGTGAACACTGAAGCTTTCTTT.

This clonotype was recorded at least ten times. The rearrangement links TRBV27 to TRBJ2-7; 11 bases fit TRBD1. CDR1 and CDR2 from the germline V gene are MNHEY and SMNVEV (reference sequence). The CDR3 is 13 residues long. Germline trimming cut 9 bases from V and 5 bases from J; bases unmatched to any gene: 6. The CDR3 nucleotides read TGTGCCAGTAGGACAGGGGGCGTCAACGAGCAGTACTTC. Its translation is CASRTGGVNEQYF.

Only a few counts were recorded for this clonotype. This chain connects TRBV7-9 to TRBJ1-1; the match to TRBD1 covers 8 bases. CDR3 size: 15 residues. Germline CDR1 reads SEHNR; CDR2 reads FQNEAQ (reference sequence). Trimming at V came to 5 bases and at J to 3 bases, leaving 8 bases not matched to a gene. DNA of the CDR3: TGTGCCAGCAGCGTAGGACAGGGCATTGACACTGAAGCTTTCTTT. Its translation: CASSVGQGIDTEAFF.

V and J are TRBV29-1 and TRBJ1-1; D might be TRBD1 (6 bases). From germline, CDR1 is SQVTM and CDR2 ANQGSEA. The CDR3 loop spans 12 amino acids. V lost 6 bases and J lost 4, with 12 bases in between. Written as DNA, the CDR3 is TGCAGCGTGGTACAGGGCCCCACTGAAGCTTTCTTT. It codes for CSVVQGPTEAFF.

There are many counts of this clonotype. This chain links TRBV7-3 with TRBJ2-3; the match to TRBD2 covers 9 bases. The V gene's germline CDR1 is SGHTA and CDR2 FQGTGA. Unmatched junction bases numbered 3, after V lost 1 base and J lost 4 bases. CDR3 length: 15 residues. CDR3 residues: CASSLMVAGADTQYF. DNA of the CDR3: TGTGCCAGCAGCTTAATGGTAGCGGGAGCAGATACGCAGTATTTT.

This clonotype has a handful of counts. V is TRBV7-9 and J is TRBJ2-7; D call uncertain. Deletions cut 5 bases from V and 7 bases from J, with 15 bases between. CDR1 is SEHNR and CDR2 is FQNEAQ in the germline V gene (reference sequence). CDR3 length equals 13 residues. The CDR3 DNA is TGTGCCAGCAGCCCTCACGGTGCTGGGGAGCAGTACTTC. It yields the protein CASSPHGAGEQYF.